The clone carrying this T cell receptor (beta chain) has more than one count but fewer than ten. As yet, its antigen is unknown. The source of the sample is a study of T cells after yellow fever vaccination. TCRdb ran MiXCR on the 5' RACE reads and lists one entry per CDR3 protein. The sample has about 300,000 distinct CDR3 sequences, under 9% seen once. J was trimmed by 7 bases and V by 1 base; bases with no gene match: 4. The CDR3 totals 13 residues. Germline loops: CDR1 MNHEY, CDR2 SMNVEV (reference sequence). Findings of the study overall: Contamination of FACS-sorted repertoires by abundant clonotypes from the bulk population could occur.

This chain connects TRBV27 to TRBJ2-7; 7 bases match TRBD2. The sequence derives from a man aged 18-30 years who received the YFV17D yellow fever vaccine. Sequences were derived from CD4+ T cells sorted from PBMCs, sampled 5 days after the yellow fever booster vaccination. CDR3 sequence (DNA): TGTGCCAGCAGTTTATTGCGGGGAGGGGAGCAGTACGTC. This translates into CASSLLRGGEQYV.